One sample yielded the 21 T cell receptor beta chains listed below, sequenced in a study of blood T cell repertoires in COVID-19. Sequencing used immunoSEQ multiplex PCR; TCRdb keeps in-frame clones, though not all of them. This table holds around 260,000 clones, about 87% found once. The sample taken for sequencing was peripheral blood. These TCRs come from a woman between 65 and 79 years old with COVID-19, enrolled during active disease.

The chain couples TRBV7-6 to TRBJ2-7, with 8 bases matching TRBD2. This CDR3 region has 15 residues. V was clipped by 1 base and J by 2 bases; unmatched bases: 4. CDR1 is SGHVS, CDR2 FNYEAQ, per germline. The CDR3 loop is CASSLEGSGTYEQYF. The CDR3 DNA follows: TGTGCCAGCAGCTTAGAGGGTAGCGGGACCTACGAGCAGTACTTC.

The V gene is TRBV6-2 or TRBV6-3, the J gene TRBJ2-5; D possibly corresponds to TRBD2 (6 bases). This CDR3 has 18 amino acids. Germline CDR1 is MNHEY and CDR2 is SVGEGT. V was trimmed by 5 bases and J by 5 bases, leaving 27 bases between them. The CDR3 protein is CASSPLLGSSAFVETQYF. The CDR3 bases are TGTGCCAGCAGTCCCCTGTTGGGGTCTAGCGCCTTTGTGGAGACCCAGTACTTC.

V is TRBV19 and J is TRBJ2-5, with a weak D call TRBD2 (6 bases). Germline lookup yields CDR1 LNHDA and CDR2 SQIVND (reference sequence). V lost 5 bases to trimming and J lost 4 bases, with 11 bases between them. This CDR3 is 13 amino acids long. The CDR3 loop is CASSSSVAETQYF. The CDR3, as DNA: TGTGCCAGTAGTTCTAGCGTGGCAGAGACCCAGTACTTC. Based on the CDR3 plus reference TRBV19 and TRBJ2-5, the full variable domain is DGGITQSPKYLFRKEGQNVTLSCEQNLNHDAMYWYRQDPGQGLRLIYYSQIVNDFQKGDIAEGYSVSREKKESFPLTVTSAQKNPTAFYLCASSSSVAETQYFGPGTRLLVL.

This clone was detected a few times. This chain connects TRBV5-4 to TRBJ2-3; 8 bases are a match to TRBD2. Germline V gives CDR1 SGHNT, CDR2 YYREEE (reference sequence). V trimming: 4 bases; J trimming: 5 bases; junction bases outside the gene matches: 12. The CDR3 length is 16 residues. Here the CDR3 DNA reads TGTGCCAGCAGCGCTGCAGGGACTAGTAGGCGAGATACGCAGTATTTT. It is translated as CASSAAGTSRRDTQYF.

As DNA, the CDR3 is TGTGCCAGCAGGGGGGGAATGGCCCTCCACTTT. This encodes CASRGGMALHF. The chain is built from TRBV28 and TRBJ1-6; the D gene is possibly TRBD1 (5 bases). Between the trimmed V and J ends, which lost 6 bases and 14 bases, there was a span of 11 bases. This CDR3 comprises 11 residues. Germline CDR1 MDHEN, CDR2 SYDVKM.

The V and J genes are TRBV7-3 and TRBJ2-2; 7 nucleotides line up with TRBD2. The ends lost 1 base at V and 4 bases at J; junction bases unmatched: 6. Germline values: CDR1 SGHTA, CDR2 FQGTGA. The CDR3 has 16 residues. The CDR3 is CASSLNAGAVTGELFF. Here the CDR3 DNA reads TGTGCCAGCAGCTTAAATGCGGGAGCGGTCACCGGGGAGCTGTTTTTT.

This chain joins TRBV3-1 (or the pseudogene TRBV3-2) and TRBJ2-3; 7 bases align to TRBD1. J was trimmed by 6 bases and V by 4 bases; bases with no gene match: 4. The CDR3 contains 13 residues. Germline V gene data show CDR1 as LGHDT and CDR2 as YNNKEL (reference sequence). The CDR3 loop is CASSRQGEDTQYF. CDR3 DNA: TGTGCCAGCAGCCGTCAGGGGGAGGATACGCAGTATTTT.

The V and J genes are TRBV2 and TRBJ2-7, with TRBD1 matching over 7 bases. Germline V gene sequence: CDR1 SNHLY, CDR2 FYNNEI. The ends lost 9 bases at V and 7 bases at J; junction bases unmatched: 9. This CDR3 spans 12 amino acids. Written as DNA, the CDR3 is TGTGCCAGAACAGGGGTACGTTGGGAGCAGTACTTC. Translated, it gives CARTGVRWEQYF.

V gene TRBV6-2 or TRBV6-3 combines with J gene TRBJ1-6; D is ambiguous. CDR1 and CDR2 (germline): MNHEY, SVGEGT. This CDR3 comprises 15 residues. V lost 5 bases to trimming and J lost 7 bases, with 15 bases between them. The CDR3: CASSLLAGRNSPLHF. CDR3 DNA: TGTGCCAGCAGTCTTCTCGCAGGCCGAAATTCACCCCTCCACTTT.

V and J are TRBV11-2 and TRBJ2-7; D is possibly TRBD2 (6 bases). The CDR3 totals 12 residues. CDR1 is SGHAT and CDR2 is FQNNGV in the germline V gene. Trimming took off 7 bases at V and 5 bases at J, with 12 bases between the two ends. In DNA form, the CDR3 reads TGTGCCAGCACCAAGTGGAGGGACGAGCAGTACTTC. Translating gives CASTKWRDEQYF. Variable domain in full (rest from reference TRBV11-2 and TRBJ2-7): EAGVAQSPRYKIIEKRQSVAFWCNPISGHATLYWYQQILGQGPKLLIQFQNNGVVDDSQLPKDRFSAERLKGVDSTLKIQPAKLEDSAVYLCASTKWRDEQYFGPGTRLTVT.

This clone was picked up one time. The chain employs TRBV7-3 and TRBJ2-7, with 9 bases lining up with TRBD1. Germline assignment: CDR1 SGHTA and CDR2 FQGTGA. With V trimmed by 5 bases and J by 6 bases, 5 bases remained unmatched. The CDR3 covers 13 residues. The CDR3 region is CASSLGTGREQYF. CDR3 nucleotide sequence: TGTGCCAGCAGCCTAGGGACAGGGCGCGAGCAGTACTTC.

This clone was picked up one time. V gene TRBV18 combines with J gene TRBJ1-5, with D maybe TRBD1 (6 bases). The length of the CDR3 is 14 residues. The V gene's germline CDR1 is KGHSH and CDR2 LQKENI. V was pared by 1 base and J by 7 bases, with 11 bases between. CDR3 region: CASSPQQGRQPQHF. As DNA, the CDR3 is TGTGCCAGCTCACCACAACAGGGTCGGCAGCCCCAGCATTTT.

The V and J genes are TRBV4-2 and TRBJ1-2, with 8 positions matching TRBD1. V shed 0 bases, J shed 4 bases, and the junction held 7 bases outside the gene matches. Per the germline V gene, CDR1 is LGHNA and CDR2 is YNFKEQ. The CDR3 has 16 amino acids. The CDR3 protein is CASSQDRAGGGYGYTF. Here the CDR3 DNA reads TGTGCCAGCAGCCAAGATAGGGCAGGGGGCGGCTATGGCTACACCTTC.

The chain carries TRBV4-1 and TRBJ2-1, with a possible D match to TRBD1 (5 bases). CDR3 size: 12 residues. Germline assignment: CDR1 MGHRA and CDR2 YSYEKL. V was cut by 5 bases and J by 10 bases, with 12 bases left in between. CDR3 nucleotides: TGCGCCAGCAGCACCCAGGGATTAGAGCAGTTCTTC. This sequence encodes CASSTQGLEQFF.

The chain's CDR3 is CASSRNTGQGFDEQYF. The CDR3 DNA sequence: TGCGCCAGCAGCCGGAATACGGGACAGGGTTTCGACGAGCAGTACTTC. This rearrangement joins TRBV4-1 to TRBJ2-7; 9 bases match TRBD1. Germline loops: CDR1 MGHRA, CDR2 YSYEKL. Unmatched junction bases numbered 12, after V lost 4 bases and J lost 5 bases. The CDR3 spans 16 residues.

The V and J genes are TRBV19 and TRBJ2-7; D might be TRBD2 (5 bases). V lost 5 bases, J lost 3 bases, and 14 bases lay in between. The CDR3 is 14 residues long. Germline assignment: CDR1 LNHDA and CDR2 SQIVND (reference sequence). The CDR3 nucleotides read TGTGCCAGTAGTTTCGGGATTGGAGTCTACGAGCAGTACTTC. Its protein is CASSFGIGVYEQYF.

The rearrangement links TRBV3-1 (or the pseudogene TRBV3-2) to TRBJ1-5; no definite D call. The V end was cut by 1 base, the J end by 7 bases, with 5 bases between. The germline gives CDR1 LGHDT, CDR2 YNNKEL (reference sequence). There are 12 residues in the CDR3. CDR3 loop: CASSQGRQPQHF. The DNA of the CDR3 is TGTGCCAGCAGCCAAGGCAGGCAGCCCCAGCATTTT.

CDR3 bases: TGTGCCACCAGTGATACTCCTCATGCGGGACGCACAGATACGCAGTATTTT. Its protein product is CATSDTPHAGRTDTQYF. The chain employs TRBV24-1 and TRBJ2-3, with a tentative D call TRBD2 (6 bases). The CDR3 consists of 17 residues. V was trimmed by 3 bases and J by 1 base, leaving 16 bases between them. Germline lookup yields CDR1 KGHDR and CDR2 SFDVKD.

This chain links TRBV7-9 with TRBJ1-2; 8 nucleotides line up with TRBD1. Germline assignment: CDR1 SEHNR and CDR2 FQNEAQ (reference sequence). Germline trimming cut 6 bases from V and 6 bases from J; bases unmatched to any gene: 9. This CDR3 comprises 14 residues. This CDR3 reads CASRKQGGDNGYTF. The DNA for the CDR3 is TGTGCCAGCAGAAAACAGGGGGGCGACAATGGCTACACCTTC.

The chain links TRBV28 to TRBJ2-2; possible D gene TRBD2, 6 bases. Trimming shortened V by 2 bases and J by 4 bases, and 17 bases separated the two germline ends. The CDR3 totals 17 residues. Per the germline V gene, CDR1 is MDHEN and CDR2 is SYDVKM. The CDR3 nucleotides read TGTGCCAGCAGTTTACCCCAACGGGGGTTGGGCACCGGGGAGCTGTTTTTT. Amino acids: CASSLPQRGLGTGELFF.

V and J are TRBV6-2 or TRBV6-3 and TRBJ2-1; 12 bases fit TRBD2. This CDR3 region has 18 residues. From germline, CDR1 is MNHEY and CDR2 SVGEGT. J lost 0 bases, V lost 2 bases, and 5 bases had no gene match. The CDR3, as DNA: TGTGCCAGCAGTTACCGGCTAGCGGGAGGGAGCTCCTACAATGAGCAGTTCTTC. Translating it yields CASSYRLAGGSSYNEQFF.